This T cell receptor beta chain was sequenced in a study of cytomegalovirus exposure and HLA in healthy donors. Broader study findings: Excluded: some indistinguishable V segments such as TRBV6-2 and TRBV6-3.

13 Jbeta primers and 60 Vbeta primers were used for the PCR. Authors' analysis steps: An analysis performed later counted roughly 80 million unique TCR beta chains (around 10 million of them shared). Method: immunoSEQ multiplex PCR; TCRdb's copy keeps in-frame clones and lacks some. V and J calls and clone size are as listed in that table; D and trimming were resolved from the DNA. The sample contains around 170,000 clones, 70% to 80% of which appear only once. The CDR3 runs 14 residues. The V and J ends lost 4 bases and 5 bases respectively, with 15 bases between them. CDR1 is SGHNT, CDR2 YYREEE, per germline (reference sequence). This clone was recorded once. Antigen unknown.

This receptor was obtained from a man aged 18 to 29 in good health and CMV-seronegative. Sequencing was done on a sample of PBMCs. The chain joins TRBV5-4 to TRBJ2-5; D is perhaps TRBD1 (5 bases). CDR3 nucleotide sequence: TGTGCCAGCAGCCCCCAGCAGGGCCCGGAGACCCAGTACTTC. Translated, it gives CASSPQQGPETQYF.